This is a list of T cell receptor beta chains from one sample in a study of T cells in Graves' hyperthyroidism and ophthalmopathy. TCRdb processed the multiplex PCR reads anew with MiXCR; each CDR3 protein has one entry. The table includes more than 550,000 distinct CDR3 sequences, 45% detected once. Sequencing was performed on peripheral blood or thyroid tissue (not recorded which). Receptors originate from an adult man with Graves' disease, either hyperthyroidism or ophthalmopathy (not recorded which). Each CDR3 is given with its conserved first and last residue. D genes are given only for firm matches. Not every row has a clone size; where given, it reads once, few, many or a size class.

V	size	J	D	DNA	CDR3
TRBV29-1	-	TRBJ1-3	-	TGCAGCGTTGCCCAGGTAAACACCATATATTTT	CSVAQVNTIYF
TRBV6-1	once	TRBJ2-7	-	TGTGCCAGCACCCCAGTCCCTCGGGGAAGTAGGGGAAGCGAGCAGTACTTC	CASTPVPRGSRGSEQYF
TRBV14	many	TRBJ1-2	-	TGTGCCAGCAGCCAAGCGGGTTTCATCGATTTGGACTATGGCTACACCTTC	CASSQAGFIDLDYGYTF
TRBV2	many	TRBJ1-4	-	TGTGCCAGCAGTGGTACAGCTAATGAAAAACTGTTTTTT	CASSGTANEKLFF
TRBV2	-	TRBJ2-3	-	TGTGCCAGCAGTCCACTGGGCACAGATACGCAGTATTTT	CASSPLGTDTQYF
TRBV12-3/TRBV12-4	-	TRBJ2-7	-	TGTGCCAGCAGTTTAGGACCCCCGAGCTCCTACGAGCAGTACTTC	CASSLGPPSSYEQYF
TRBV2	once	TRBJ1-5	-	TGTGACCAGGGTTATAGCAATCAGCCCCAGCATTTT	CDQGYSNQPQHF
TRBV7-2	many	TRBJ1-1	-	TGTGCCAGCAGCTTCCCCTCGGGAGGCACTGAAGCTTTCTTT	CASSFPSGGTEAFF
TRBV7-8	-	TRBJ1-5	-	TGTGCCAGCAGCCAGGGTGTTGGCCGTAATCAGCCCCAGCATTTT	CASSQGVGRNQPQHF
TRBV10-3	-	TRBJ1-5	-	TGTGCCATCAGTGAGGGGGGGAAGGTGAATCAGCATTTT	CAISEGGKVNQHF
TRBV5-1	few	TRBJ1-4	-	TGCGCCAGCAGCAAGGATTTATTTGCAACTAATGAAAAACTGTTTTTT	CASSKDLFATNEKLFF
TRBV25-1	few	TRBJ1-3	TRBD1	TGTGCCAGCAGTGATTGGGACAGGCAAACTGGAAACACCATATATTTT	CASSDWDRQTGNTIYF
TRBV29-1	-	TRBJ1-2	-	TGCAGCGTGGGTCCAGAGTCCTATGGCTACACCTTC	CSVGPESYGYTF
TRBV7-2	-	TRBJ1-2	TRBD1	TGTGCCAGCAAAACAACAGGGGACTATGGCTACACCTTC	CASKTTGDYGYTF
TRBV2	many	TRBJ2-7	TRBD1	TGTGCCAGCTCTACCGACAGGGGTGGGGAGCAGTACTTC	CASSTDRGGEQYF
TRBV5-1	-	TRBJ2-7	-	TGTGCCAGCAGCCACTTGGAGAGATCCCACGAGCAGTACTTC	CASSHLERSHEQYF
TRBV12-3/TRBV12-4	many	TRBJ1-4	-	TGTGCCAGCGGGGAGCCGTGGGAGACCAAACTGTTTTTT	CASGEPWETKLFF
TRBV5-1	few	TRBJ2-6	TRBD1	TGCGCCAGCAGCCTAGTCTGGCAGGGGGCTGGGTCCTCTGGGGCCAACGTCCTGACTTTC	CASSLVWQGAGSSGANVLTF
TRBV7-3	few	TRBJ1-2	-	TGTGCCAGCAGTTACTCGATCCACGGGAGCTACACCTTC	CASSYSIHGSYTF
TRBV7-8	many	TRBJ2-7	TRBD2	TGTGCCAGCAGCTTAGTAGCGGGAGGGCGGTACGAGCAGTACTTC	CASSLVAGGRYEQYF
TRBV7-9	-	TRBJ2-5	-	TGTGCCAGCAGCGTAGAGGGACTGACGAACCAAGAGACCCAGTACTTC	CASSVEGLTNQETQYF
TRBV4-1	-	TRBJ2-7	-	TGCGCCAGCAGCCAAGTTGCGGTAACCTACGAGCAGTACTTC	CASSQVAVTYEQYF
TRBV4-2	-	TRBJ1-6	-	TGTGCCAGCAGCCAAGAACCCCCGGGTCGGGGGATCGATTCACCCCTCCACTTT	CASSQEPPGRGIDSPLHF
TRBV6-6	many	TRBJ1-2	-	TGTGCCAGCAGTGAGGCCGTGCACTATGGCTACACCTTC	CASSEAVHYGYTF
TRBV10-2	-	TRBJ2-7	-	TGCGCCAGCAGTGTAGGGGCAGTGCGGGCGATCTACGAGCAGTACTTC	CASSVGAVRAIYEQYF
TRBV2	-	TRBJ1-5	TRBD1	TGTGCGGCAGGGGGCGTTCAGCCCCAGCATTTT	CAAGGVQPQHF
TRBV7-8	many	TRBJ2-7	-	TGTGCCAGCAGTTACCTGGCGGGCCCCTCCTACGAGCAGTACTTC	CASSYLAGPSYEQYF
TRBV7-3	-	TRBJ2-5	TRBD2	TGTGCCAGCAGCGCACGACGCGGGAGACGAGAGACCCAGTACTTC	CASSARRGRRETQYF
TRBV7-8	many	TRBJ1-6	TRBD1	TGTGCCAGCAGCTTAGACAGGGGGACTTCACCCCTCCACTTT	CASSLDRGTSPLHF
TRBV29-1	many	TRBJ2-7	-	TGCAGCGGGGGGACCTCCTACGAGCAGTACTTC	CSGGTSYEQYF
TRBV20-1	few	TRBJ2-2	TRBD1	TGCAGTGCTAGCGACAGGGCAGGCAGCGGGGAGCTGTTTTTT	CSASDRAGSGELFF
TRBV10-3	-	TRBJ2-5	TRBD2	TGTGCCAGCAGTAGGGGCCTTAGCGGGGGGGCGGGAGAGACCCAGTACTTC	CASSRGLSGGAGETQYF
TRBV2	-	TRBJ1-2	-	TGTGCCAGCAGTGCAACCTACGGAGTGGGCTACACCTTC	CASSATYGVGYTF
TRBV7-2	-	TRBJ2-7	TRBD2	TGTGCCAGCAGCTTAGAAGGCGGGAGCGGCGAGCAGTACTTC	CASSLEGGSGEQYF
TRBV7-9	many	TRBJ1-2	-	TGTGCCAGCAGCTTAGTCGGCAACTATGGCTACACCTTC	CASSLVGNYGYTF
TRBV2	many	TRBJ1-1	-	TGTGCCAGCAGGGGGACGTGGGTGGGGAACACTGAAGCTTTCTTT	CASRGTWVGNTEAFF
TRBV12-3/TRBV12-4	-	TRBJ2-2	TRBD2	TGTGCCAGCAGTTTTGGACTAGCGGGAGGGCCAAGTCCCGGGGAGCTGTTTTTT	CASSFGLAGGPSPGELFF
TRBV19	many	TRBJ1-6	-	TGTGCCAGTAGCCTTGGAGCCAGTGACTCACCCCTCCACTTT	CASSLGASDSPLHF
TRBV20-1	-	TRBJ1-6	-	TGCAGTGCTAGAGATATTGCGGGGATCGGTTACTCACCCCTCCACTTT	CSARDIAGIGYSPLHF
TRBV5-1	-	TRBJ2-7	-	TGTGCCAGCAGTCGGGACGGACCGAGCTCCTACGAGCAGTACTTC	CASSRDGPSSYEQYF
TRBV5-4	few	TRBJ1-1	-	TGTGCCAGCAGCTTGGATTATGGGGGGAGCACTGAAGCTTTCTTT	CASSLDYGGSTEAFF
TRBV2	many	TRBJ1-5	-	TGTGCCAGCAGCAAGGGTACTTCGATCTATCAGCCCCAGCATTTT	CASSKGTSIYQPQHF
TRBV2	-	TRBJ1-5	TRBD1	TGTGCCAGCAGTGAGGACAGGGGTGTTCAGCCCCAGCATTTT	CASSEDRGVQPQHF
TRBV10-3	many	TRBJ1-2	-	TGTGCCATCACTGACCGGGACACAGACTATGGCTACACCTTC	CAITDRDTDYGYTF
TRBV20-1	few	TRBJ1-2	-	TGCAGTGCTCCATCACTGGATGGCTACACCTTC	CSAPSLDGYTF
TRBV7-9	-	TRBJ1-1	-	TGTGCCAGCAGCTTCCTAGGGGGGGCCTTCTTT	CASSFLGGAFF
TRBV6-1	-	TRBJ1-2	-	TGTGCCAGCAGCCAAGTTTCGGGTTTCCATGGCTACACCTTC	CASSQVSGFHGYTF
TRBV7-2	many	TRBJ1-2	TRBD1	TGTGCCAGCAGCACTTTTCAGGGGGACTATGGCTACACCTTC	CASSTFQGDYGYTF